This entry features one T cell receptor (beta chain) sequence. This sample was included in a study of blood T cell repertoires in COVID-19. About the research overall: Acute and convalescent COVID-19 samples came from the United States, Italy and Spain.

Per the study methods: Amplifying reference gene primers gave estimates of nucleated cell counts. Profiled with immunoSEQ multiplex PCR; TCRdb holds only in-frame clones, not every one. V, J and clone size reflect that table, while D and trimming were determined from the DNA. Counted here are some 18,000 clones, about 90% occurring once; the ten biggest clones make up over 8.5%. The CDR3 contains 13 residues. Trimming took 10 bases from V and 7 from J; bases not matched to a gene: 9. CDR1 LNHDA and CDR2 SQIVND come from the germline V gene (reference sequence). V and J are TRBV19 and TRBJ2-2; TRBD1 aligns across 7 bases. The specimen was peripheral blood. The receptor was isolated from a human donor in a cohort sampled during active COVID-19. CDR3 sequence: CAIRDSEHGELFF. The DNA for the CDR3 is TGTGCCATTCGGGACAGTGAACACGGGGAGCTGTTTTTT.